This T cell receptor (beta chain) emerged from a study of PD-L1 blockade in urothelial cancer. As for the study in general: Prior chemotherapy in patients spanned 0 to 3 regimens.

Germline V gene data show CDR1 as MDHEN and CDR2 as SYDVKM. Deletions cut 1 base from V and 6 bases from J, with 7 bases between. This CDR3 region has 13 residues. This clone appeared a single time. PCRs each included synthetic TCR analog templates spiked in. Using immunoSEQ multiplex PCR, the repertoire was profiled, and TCRdb retains in-frame clones only, with some absent. The table has 35,000 to 40,000 clones, about 79% seen once. The receptor was derived from a man between 60 and 75 years old with urothelial cancer. The J gene is TRBJ1-5, the V gene TRBV28, with unresolved D. The sample in question was PBMCs, obtained around atezolizumab (anti-PD-L1) treatment. The CDR3 sequence: CASSLFPSQPQHF. The CDR3, as DNA: TGTGCCAGCAGTTTATTCCCCAGTCAGCCCCAGCATTTT.